What follows is one TCR beta chain and its context. The record originates from a study of blood T cell repertoires in COVID-19. Looked up from germline, CDR1 is SGHTA and CDR2 is FQGNSA. CDR3 length: 16 residues. V dropped 5 bases and J dropped 4; count of bases not matched to a gene: 7. Under the authors' procedure: Cell counts per sample came from amplifying reference gene primers. Sequencing was performed with immunoSEQ multiplex PCR; in TCRdb, only in-frame clones are kept and a portion is missing. The V and J calls and clone size are taken from that table; D and trimming were inferred from the DNA. The sample lists 150,000 to 250,000 clones, roughly 80% occurring once.

Specimen: PBMCs or T cells enriched from blood (not recorded which). The chain recombines TRBV7-2 with TRBJ2-1; 11 bases are a match to TRBD1. This TCR was sampled from a man between 35 and 55 years old who had recovered from COVID-19. CDR3: CASSPWTGGAYNEQFF. CDR3 nucleotide sequence: TGTGCCAGCAGCCCCTGGACAGGGGGCGCGTACAATGAGCAGTTCTTC.